This TCR beta chain emerged from a study of OX40 agonist ivuxolimab in advanced cancers. General study points: Both blood CD4+ and CD8+ T cells showed clonal growth by week 6 at 0.1 to 3.0 mg/kg.

On this clone itself: Antigen: not known.

Measured with immunoSEQ multiplex PCR; TCRdb has only the in-frame clones, and not every one. The table includes around 59,000 clones, 89% detected once. The ends lost 4 bases at V and 3 bases at J; junction bases unmatched: 9. Per germline, CDR1 ENHRY and CDR2 SYGVKD. The CDR3 has 15 amino acids. The TCR comes from an adult with an advanced solid tumor such as melanoma, head and neck, liver or kidney cancer. The rearrangement joins TRBV10-3 to TRBJ2-7; 7 nucleotides agree with TRBD2. Specimen: CD4+ or CD8+ T cells sorted from blood, collected in a trial of the OX40 agonist ivuxolimab. CDR3 protein: CAISGTGTTLYEQYF. CDR3 DNA sequence: TGTGCCATCAGTGGCACCGGGACTACCCTCTACGAGCAGTACTTC.